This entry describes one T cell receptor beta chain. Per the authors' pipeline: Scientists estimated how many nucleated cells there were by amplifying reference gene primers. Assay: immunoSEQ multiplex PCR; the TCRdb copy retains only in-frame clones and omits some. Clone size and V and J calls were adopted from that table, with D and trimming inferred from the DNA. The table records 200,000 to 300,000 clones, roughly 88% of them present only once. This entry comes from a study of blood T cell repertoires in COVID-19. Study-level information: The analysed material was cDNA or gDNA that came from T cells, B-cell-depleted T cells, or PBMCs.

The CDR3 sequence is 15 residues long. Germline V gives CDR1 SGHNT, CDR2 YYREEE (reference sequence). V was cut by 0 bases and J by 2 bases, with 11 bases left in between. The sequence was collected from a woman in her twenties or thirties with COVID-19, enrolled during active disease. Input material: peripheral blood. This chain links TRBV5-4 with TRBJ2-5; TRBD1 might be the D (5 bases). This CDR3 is CASSLETTEQETQYF. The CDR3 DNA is TGTGCCAGCAGCTTGGAGACGACAGAACAAGAGACCCAGTACTTC.